This T cell receptor beta chain was identified during a study of blood T cell repertoires in COVID-19. Across the study: Spain, Italy and the United States supplied samples that represented acute and convalescent COVID-19. T cells, B-cell-depleted T cells, or PBMCs provided the cDNA or gDNA that served as material.

Germline-derived CDR1 and CDR2 are SEHNR and FQNEAQ (reference sequence). Trimming stripped 6 bases from V and 4 bases from J, with 18 bases between. CDR3 length: 15 amino acids. The Seattle patients joined while their infection was active and were tracked longitudinally afterward. Original handling: Estimation of nucleated cell counts was performed using reference gene primer amplification. Sequencing used immunoSEQ multiplex PCR; TCRdb keeps in-frame clones, though not all of them. The V and J calls and the clone size are those of that table, but D and trimming were determined from the DNA. The sample has 230,000 or so clones, around 90% seen once; the top ten hold roughly 2%.

The sample consisted of peripheral blood. This rearrangement joins TRBV7-9 to TRBJ1-1; D is ambiguous. The receptor's source is a woman between 55 and 75 years old with COVID-19, enrolled during active disease. The DNA of the CDR3 is TGTGCCAGCAGGGCTCCGGAGAGACGCGGCACTGAAGCTTTCTTT. It codes for CASRAPERRGTEAFF.